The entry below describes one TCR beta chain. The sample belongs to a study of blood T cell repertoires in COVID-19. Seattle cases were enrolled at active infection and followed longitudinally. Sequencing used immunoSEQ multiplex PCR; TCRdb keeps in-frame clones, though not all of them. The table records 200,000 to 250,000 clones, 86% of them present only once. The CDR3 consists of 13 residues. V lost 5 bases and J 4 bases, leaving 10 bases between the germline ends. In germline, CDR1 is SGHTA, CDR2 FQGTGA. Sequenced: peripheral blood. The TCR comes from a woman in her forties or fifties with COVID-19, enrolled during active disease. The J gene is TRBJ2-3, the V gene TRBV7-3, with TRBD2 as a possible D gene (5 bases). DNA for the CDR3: TGTGCCAGCAGCCCTGGAGGCCCAGATACGCAGTATTTT. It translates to CASSPGGPDTQYF. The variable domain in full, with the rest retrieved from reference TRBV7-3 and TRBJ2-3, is GAGVSQTPSNKVTEKGKYVELRCDPISGHTALYWYRQSLGQGPEFLIYFQGTGAADDSGLPNDRFFAVRPEGSVSTLKIQRTERGDSAVYLCASSPGGPDTQYFGPGTRLTVL.